This T cell receptor beta chain was captured by sequencing in a study of blood T cell repertoires in COVID-19. Assay: immunoSEQ multiplex PCR; the TCRdb copy retains only in-frame clones and omits some. The sample gives approximately 320,000 clones, roughly 90% of which show up once; around 2.7% is in the top ten. Germline CDR1 is SEHNR and CDR2 is FQNEAQ (reference sequence). The CDR3 spans 17 residues. The junction had 12 bases not matched to a gene; V was cut back by 2 bases and J by 7 bases. The J gene is TRBJ2-1, the V gene TRBV7-9, with 9 bases that match TRBD2. The material sequenced was PBMCs or T cells enriched from blood (not recorded which). This clonotype was obtained from a man aged 55 to 70 who had recovered from COVID-19. The CDR3 bases are TGTGCCAGCAGCTTACGGCTCTCTAGCGGGGTTTTAAATGAGCAGTTCTTC. Protein: CASSLRLSSGVLNEQFF.